This is a list of T cell receptor beta chains from one sample in a study of OX40 agonist ivuxolimab in advanced cancers. The protocol was immunoSEQ multiplex PCR, while the TCRdb copy is restricted to in-frame clones and leaves out a portion. There are 70,000 or so clones in the sample; about 93% occur only once, and under 10% lies in the top ten. The sequencing here drew on CD4+ or CD8+ T cells sorted from blood, taken in a trial of the OX40 agonist ivuxolimab. The receptor source for this set is an adult with an advanced solid tumor such as melanoma, head and neck, liver or kidney cancer. CDR3s include the opening cysteine and the closing phenylalanine or tryptophan. The D gene is left open where the match is weak. Size is omitted from some rows. Given values are once, few, many or a class for expanded clones.

size,V,D,length,J,DNA,CDR3
NA,TRBV4-1,TRBD1,16,TRBJ2-7,TGCGCCAGCAGCCAAGGAGGCGGGACAGGGATGAGCGAGCAGTACTTC,CASSQGGGTGMSEQYF
NA,TRBV19,NA,12,TRBJ2-5,TGTGCCAGTAGTCCGGTGGGGGAGACCCAGTACTTC,CASSPVGETQYF
NA,TRBV6-8,NA,16,TRBJ1-6,TGTGCCAGCAGTTTTACGAGAGGGAGGCACTATTCACCCCTCCACTTT,CASSFTRGRHYSPLHF
NA,TRBV4-3,NA,15,TRBJ1-1,TGCGCCAGCAGCCAGGCCTCCGGCGGGGGCACTGAAGCTTTCTTT,CASSQASGGGTEAFF
NA,TRBV25-1,NA,12,TRBJ2-2,TGTGCCAGCAGTGAAGGCACCGGGGAGCTGTTTTTT,CASSEGTGELFF
NA,TRBV27,NA,14,TRBJ2-7,TGTGCCAGCGCTTCAGGGGCGATACCCTACGAGCAGTACTTC,CASASGAIPYEQYF
NA,TRBV6-1,TRBD2,16,TRBJ2-1,TGTGCCAGCAGTGAAACTAGCGGGGGGGCCTCGAATGAGCAGTTCTTC,CASSETSGGASNEQFF
NA,TRBV2,TRBD1,13,TRBJ2-7,TGTGCCAGCAAGGGACAGGGCTTCTACGAGCAGTACTTC,CASKGQGFYEQYF
NA,TRBV7-6,NA,17,TRBJ2-5,TGTGCCAGCAGCTTACCGCTAAGTTGGGACTCAGAAGAGACCCAGTACTTC,CASSLPLSWDSEETQYF
NA,TRBV4-3,NA,16,TRBJ2-1,TGCGCCAGCAGCCAAGATCAGGCAGGGGCATACAATGAGCAGTTCTTC,CASSQDQAGAYNEQFF
NA,TRBV9,NA,15,TRBJ1-2,TGTGCCAGCAGCGACGACCCGGACAAAGACTATGGCTACACCTTC,CASSDDPDKDYGYTF
NA,TRBV6-5,NA,15,TRBJ2-7,TGTGCCAGCAGTTACACGCACTCAGGTTCCTACGAGCAGTACTTC,CASSYTHSGSYEQYF
few,TRBV27,NA,15,TRBJ2-7,TGTGCCAGCAGTTTGTGGGGCCGGGGGTCCTACGAGCAGTACTTC,CASSLWGRGSYEQYF
NA,TRBV7-8,NA,15,TRBJ1-1,TGTGCCAGCAGCCCGCACAGGGAAATGAACACTGAAGCTTTCTTT,CASSPHREMNTEAFF
NA,TRBV19,NA,15,TRBJ1-1,TGTGCCAGTAGCATGAACCTCGAAAGGGCCACTGAAGCTTTCTTT,CASSMNLERATEAFF
NA,TRBV10-1,TRBD1,14,TRBJ1-1,TGCGCCAGCAGTGATGACAGGGTTCGAACTGAAGCTTTCTTT,CASSDDRVRTEAFF
few,TRBV29-1,TRBD1,21,TRBJ2-6,TGCAGCGTTGATCGGTCGGCGGGGACAGGGATATTAAGGTCTGGGGCCAACGTCCTGACTTTC,CSVDRSAGTGILRSGANVLTF
NA,TRBV5-4,NA,15,TRBJ2-1,TGTGCCAGCAGCCCGGGACCCTTTTCTTACAATGAGCAGTTCTTC,CASSPGPFSYNEQFF
NA,TRBV10-3,NA,16,TRBJ2-3,TGTGCCATCAGTCCCGTGGGGGGGGGCCCTGCCGATACGCAGTATTTT,CAISPVGGGPADTQYF
NA,TRBV10-3,TRBD1,15,TRBJ2-1,TGTGCCATCAGTGGGGTGACAGGGGCTGGACAGGAGCAGTTCTTC,CAISGVTGAGQEQFF
NA,TRBV11-2,NA,13,TRBJ2-3,TGTGCCACCCCTACAGGGAGGGAGGATACGCAGTATTTT,CATPTGREDTQYF
NA,TRBV2,NA,15,TRBJ1-2,TGTGCCAGCAGTGAAAGCCGTGCAGCAGGCTATGGCTACACCTTC,CASSESRAAGYGYTF
NA,TRBV7-6,TRBD2,16,TRBJ2-3,TGTGCCAGCAGCTTAGGGGAGCGGGGTATTACAGATACGCAGTATTTT,CASSLGERGITDTQYF